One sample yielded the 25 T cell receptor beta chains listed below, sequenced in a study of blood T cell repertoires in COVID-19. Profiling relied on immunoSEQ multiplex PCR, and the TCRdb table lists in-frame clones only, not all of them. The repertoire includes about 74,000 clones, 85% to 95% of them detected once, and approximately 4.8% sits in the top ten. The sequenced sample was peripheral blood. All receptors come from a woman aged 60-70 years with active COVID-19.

CDR3: CASSLSTGIVNTEAFF. In nucleotides, the CDR3 is TGTGCCAGCAGCTTATCAACAGGGATCGTGAACACTGAAGCTTTCTTT. This chain uses TRBV7-6 with TRBJ1-1, with TRBD1 as a possible D gene (6 bases). This CDR3 region has 16 residues. V was pared by 2 bases and J by 0 bases, with 13 bases between. Germline-derived CDR1 and CDR2 are SGHVS and FNYEAQ.

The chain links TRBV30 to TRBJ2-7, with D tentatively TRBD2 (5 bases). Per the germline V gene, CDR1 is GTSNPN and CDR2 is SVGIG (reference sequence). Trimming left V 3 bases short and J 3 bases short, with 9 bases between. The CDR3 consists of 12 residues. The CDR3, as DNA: TGTGCCTGGAGCGCGGACTTCTACGAGCAGTACTTC. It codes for CAWSADFYEQYF.

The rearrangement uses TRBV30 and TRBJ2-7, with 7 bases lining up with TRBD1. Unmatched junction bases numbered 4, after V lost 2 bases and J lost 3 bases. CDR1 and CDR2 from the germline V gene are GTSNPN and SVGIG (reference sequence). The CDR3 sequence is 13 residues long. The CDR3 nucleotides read TGTGCCTGGAGTCCGCCAGGGGGCTACGAGCAGTACTTC. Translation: CAWSPPGGYEQYF.

CDR3 nucleotide sequence: TGCGCCAGCAGGAGGGACCGGGACTTCTACGAGCAGTACTTC. Protein product: CASRRDRDFYEQYF. The chain is built from TRBV4-1 and TRBJ2-7; D may be TRBD2 (6 bases). Trimming shortened V by 6 bases and J by 3 bases, and 15 bases separated the two germline ends. CDR1 MGHRA and CDR2 YSYEKL come from the germline V gene. The CDR3 runs to 14 residues.

This CDR3 is CASSTGGTGGRQETQYF. In nucleotides, the CDR3 is TGTGCCAGTAGTACAGGGGGGACAGGGGGAAGACAAGAGACCCAGTACTTC. The chain uses TRBV19 and TRBJ2-5, with 11 nucleotides matching TRBD1. The V and J ends lost 4 bases and 2 bases, in that order; junction bases with no gene match: 9. Germline loops: CDR1 LNHDA, CDR2 SQIVND (reference sequence). There are 17 residues in the CDR3.

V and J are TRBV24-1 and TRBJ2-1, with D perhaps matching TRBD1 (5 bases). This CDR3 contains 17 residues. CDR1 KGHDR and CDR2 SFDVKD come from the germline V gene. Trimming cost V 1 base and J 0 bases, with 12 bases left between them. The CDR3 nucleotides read TGTGCCACCAGTGATTTAGCGACAGAAAGCTCCTACAATGAGCAGTTCTTC. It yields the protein CATSDLATESSYNEQFF.

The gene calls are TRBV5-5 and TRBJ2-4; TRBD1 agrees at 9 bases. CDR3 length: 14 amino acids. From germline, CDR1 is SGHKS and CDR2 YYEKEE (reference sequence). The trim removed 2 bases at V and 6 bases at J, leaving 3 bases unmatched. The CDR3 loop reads CASSLQDRGNIQYF. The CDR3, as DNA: TGTGCCAGCAGCTTACAGGACAGGGGAAACATTCAGTACTTC.

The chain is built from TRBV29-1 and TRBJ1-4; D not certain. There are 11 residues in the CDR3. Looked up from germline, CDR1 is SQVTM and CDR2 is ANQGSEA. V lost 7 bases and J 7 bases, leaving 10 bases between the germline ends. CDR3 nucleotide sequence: TGCAGCGCCCGTATATTTGAAAAACTGTTTTTT. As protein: CSARIFEKLFF.

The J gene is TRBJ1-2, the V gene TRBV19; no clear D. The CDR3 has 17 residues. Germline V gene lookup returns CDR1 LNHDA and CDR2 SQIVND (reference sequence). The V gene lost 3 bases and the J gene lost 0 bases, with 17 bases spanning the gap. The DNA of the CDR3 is TGTGCCAGTAGTATTGCCCGCCCTCTGAGGGCTAACTATGGCTACACCTTC. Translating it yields CASSIARPLRANYGYTF.

The DNA of the CDR3 is TGTGCCAGTAGTATCCGGACAGGGGAACAGCCCCAGCATTTT. Translating it yields CASSIRTGEQPQHF. This chain links TRBV19 with TRBJ1-5, with TRBD1 matching 9 bases. V trimming: 3 bases; J trimming: 7 bases; junction bases outside the gene matches: 4. Germline V gene lookup returns CDR1 LNHDA and CDR2 SQIVND (reference sequence). The CDR3 is 14 amino acids.

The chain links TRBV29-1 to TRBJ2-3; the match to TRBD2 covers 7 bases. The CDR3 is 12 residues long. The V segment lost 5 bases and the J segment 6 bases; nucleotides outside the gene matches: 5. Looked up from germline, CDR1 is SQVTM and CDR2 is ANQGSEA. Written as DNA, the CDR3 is TGCAGCGTTCCGGGAGGATCCGATACGCAGTATTTT. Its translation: CSVPGGSDTQYF.

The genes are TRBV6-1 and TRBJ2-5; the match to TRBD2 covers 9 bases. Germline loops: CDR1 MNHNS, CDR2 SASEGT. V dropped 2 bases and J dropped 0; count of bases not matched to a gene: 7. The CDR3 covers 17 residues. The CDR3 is CASSEPRLAGHQETQYF. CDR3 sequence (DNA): TGTGCCAGCAGTGAACCTCGGCTAGCGGGGCACCAAGAGACCCAGTACTTC.

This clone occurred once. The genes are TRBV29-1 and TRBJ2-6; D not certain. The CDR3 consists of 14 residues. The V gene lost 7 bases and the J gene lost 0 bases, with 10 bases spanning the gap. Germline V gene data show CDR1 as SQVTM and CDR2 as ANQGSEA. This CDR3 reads CSGPPGSGANVLTF. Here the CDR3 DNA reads TGCAGCGGTCCCCCGGGCTCTGGGGCCAACGTCCTGACTTTC.

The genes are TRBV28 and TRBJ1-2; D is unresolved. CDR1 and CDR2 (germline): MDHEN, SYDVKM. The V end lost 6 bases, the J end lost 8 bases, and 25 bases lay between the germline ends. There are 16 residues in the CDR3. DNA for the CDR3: TGTGCCAGCAGCCGAGTTAATTCGCGGAGGCTCGGCGGCTACACCTTC. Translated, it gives CASSRVNSRRLGGYTF.

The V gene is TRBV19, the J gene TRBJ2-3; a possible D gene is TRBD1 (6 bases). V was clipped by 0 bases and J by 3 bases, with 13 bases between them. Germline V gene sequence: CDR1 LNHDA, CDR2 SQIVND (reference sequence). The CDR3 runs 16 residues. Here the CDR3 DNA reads TGTGCCAGTAGTATAGATTCAGGGGCAAGGACAGATACGCAGTATTTT. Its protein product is CASSIDSGARTDTQYF.

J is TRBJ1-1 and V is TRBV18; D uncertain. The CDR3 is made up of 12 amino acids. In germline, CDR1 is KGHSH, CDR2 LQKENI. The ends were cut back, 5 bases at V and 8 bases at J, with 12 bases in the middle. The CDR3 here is CASSEDSTEAFF. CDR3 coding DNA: TGTGCCAGCTCAGAAGATTCTACGGAAGCTTTCTTT.

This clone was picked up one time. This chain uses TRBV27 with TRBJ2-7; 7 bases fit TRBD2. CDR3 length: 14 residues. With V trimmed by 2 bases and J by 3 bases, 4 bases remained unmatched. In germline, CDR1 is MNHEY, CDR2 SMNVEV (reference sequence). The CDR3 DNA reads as TGTGCCAGCAGTTTAGAGGGACTAAGCTACGAGCAGTACTTC. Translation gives CASSLEGLSYEQYF.

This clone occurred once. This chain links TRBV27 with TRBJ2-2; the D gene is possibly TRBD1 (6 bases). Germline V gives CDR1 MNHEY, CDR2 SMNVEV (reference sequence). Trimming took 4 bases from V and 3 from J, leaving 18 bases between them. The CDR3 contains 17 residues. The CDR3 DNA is TGTGCCAGCAGTTACGGACCCCGGGACACTTACACCGGGGAGCTGTTTTTT. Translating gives CASSYGPRDTYTGELFF.

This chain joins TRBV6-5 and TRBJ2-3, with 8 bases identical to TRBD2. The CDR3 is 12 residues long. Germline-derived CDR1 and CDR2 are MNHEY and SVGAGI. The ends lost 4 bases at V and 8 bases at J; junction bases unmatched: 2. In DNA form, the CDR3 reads TGTGCCAGCAGTTCCCGGGGGGGTACGCAGTATTTT. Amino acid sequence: CASSSRGGTQYF.

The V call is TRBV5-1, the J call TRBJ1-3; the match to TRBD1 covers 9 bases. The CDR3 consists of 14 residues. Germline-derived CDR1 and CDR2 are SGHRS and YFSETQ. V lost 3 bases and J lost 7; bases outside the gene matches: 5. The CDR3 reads CASSSGQGRNTIYF. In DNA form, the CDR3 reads TGCGCCAGCAGCTCGGGACAGGGACGGAACACCATATATTTT.

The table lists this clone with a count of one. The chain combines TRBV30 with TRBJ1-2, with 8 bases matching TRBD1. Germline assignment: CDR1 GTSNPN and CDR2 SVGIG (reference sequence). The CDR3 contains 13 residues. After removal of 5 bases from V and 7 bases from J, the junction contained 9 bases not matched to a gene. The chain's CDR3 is CAWGGQGRPGYTF. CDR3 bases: TGTGCCTGGGGCGGACAGGGCCGACCTGGCTACACCTTC.

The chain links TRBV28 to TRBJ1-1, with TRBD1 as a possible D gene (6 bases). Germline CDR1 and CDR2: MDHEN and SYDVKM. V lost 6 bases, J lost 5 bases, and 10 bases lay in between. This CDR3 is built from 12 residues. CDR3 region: CASSEQGTEAFF. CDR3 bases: TGTGCCAGCAGCGAACAGGGAACTGAAGCTTTCTTT.

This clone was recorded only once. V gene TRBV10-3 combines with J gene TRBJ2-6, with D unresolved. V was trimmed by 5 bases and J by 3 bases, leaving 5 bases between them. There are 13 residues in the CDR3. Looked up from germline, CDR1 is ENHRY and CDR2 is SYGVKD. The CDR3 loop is CAISPLGANVLTF. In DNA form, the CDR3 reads TGTGCCATCAGTCCTCTTGGGGCCAACGTCCTGACTTTC.

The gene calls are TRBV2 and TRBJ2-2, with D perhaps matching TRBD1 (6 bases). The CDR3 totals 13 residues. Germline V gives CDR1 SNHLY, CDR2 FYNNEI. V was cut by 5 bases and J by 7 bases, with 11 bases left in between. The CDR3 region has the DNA TGTGCCAGCAGTCTTCAGGGGATCGGGGAGCTGTTTTTT. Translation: CASSLQGIGELFF.

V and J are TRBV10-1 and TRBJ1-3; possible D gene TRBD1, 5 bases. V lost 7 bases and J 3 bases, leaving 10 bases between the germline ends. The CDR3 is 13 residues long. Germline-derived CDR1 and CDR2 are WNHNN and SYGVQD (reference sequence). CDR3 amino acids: CASTRDFGNTIYF. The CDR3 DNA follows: TGCGCCAGCACCCGGGACTTTGGAAACACCATATATTTT.